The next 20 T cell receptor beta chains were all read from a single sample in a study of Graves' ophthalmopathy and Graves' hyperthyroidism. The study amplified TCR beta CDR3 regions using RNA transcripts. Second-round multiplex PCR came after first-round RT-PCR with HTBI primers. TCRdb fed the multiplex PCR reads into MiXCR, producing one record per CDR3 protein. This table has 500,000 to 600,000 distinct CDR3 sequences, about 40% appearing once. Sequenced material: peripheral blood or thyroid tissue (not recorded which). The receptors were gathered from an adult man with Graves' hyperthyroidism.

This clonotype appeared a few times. The CDR3 is CASIHSGRQNTEAFF. The CDR3 bases are TGTGCCAGCATCCACTCGGGACGCCAGAACACTGAAGCTTTCTTT. The chain carries TRBV7-9 and TRBJ1-1, with D possibly being TRBD1 (5 bases). This CDR3 contains 15 residues. Trimming stripped 7 bases from V and 1 base from J, with 16 bases between. Germline CDR1 and CDR2: SEHNR and FQNEAQ (reference sequence).

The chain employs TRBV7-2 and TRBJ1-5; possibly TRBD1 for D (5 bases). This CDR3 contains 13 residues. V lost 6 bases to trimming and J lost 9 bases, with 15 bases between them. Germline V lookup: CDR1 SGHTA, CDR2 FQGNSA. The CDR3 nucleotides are TGTGCCAGCAGTTATAGTGGGACTAGGCCCCAGCATTTT. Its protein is CASSYSGTRPQHF.

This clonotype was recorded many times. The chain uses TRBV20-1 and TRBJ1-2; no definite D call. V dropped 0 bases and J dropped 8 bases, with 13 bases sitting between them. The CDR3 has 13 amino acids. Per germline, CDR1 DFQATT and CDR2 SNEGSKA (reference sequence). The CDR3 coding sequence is TGCAGTGCTAGAGATCAAACACCGGCAGGCTACACCTTC. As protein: CSARDQTPAGYTF.

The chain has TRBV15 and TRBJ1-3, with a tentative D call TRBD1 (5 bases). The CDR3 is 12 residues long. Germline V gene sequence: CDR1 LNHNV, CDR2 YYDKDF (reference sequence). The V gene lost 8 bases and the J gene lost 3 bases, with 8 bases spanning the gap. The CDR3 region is CATRQFGNTIYF. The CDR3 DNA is TGTGCCACCCGACAGTTTGGAAACACCATATATTTT.

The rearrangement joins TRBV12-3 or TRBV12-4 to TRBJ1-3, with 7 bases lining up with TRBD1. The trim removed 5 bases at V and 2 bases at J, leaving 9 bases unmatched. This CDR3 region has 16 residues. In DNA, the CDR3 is TGTGCCAGCAGTGAAAGACAGGGTTTTACTGGAAACACCATATATTTT. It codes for CASSERQGFTGNTIYF.

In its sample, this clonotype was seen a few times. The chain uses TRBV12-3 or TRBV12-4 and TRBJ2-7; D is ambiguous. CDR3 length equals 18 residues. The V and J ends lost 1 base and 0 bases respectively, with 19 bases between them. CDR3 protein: CASSLGLSIGGSSYEQYF. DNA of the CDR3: TGTGCCAGCAGTTTAGGCCTATCTATAGGTGGAAGCTCCTACGAGCAGTACTTC.

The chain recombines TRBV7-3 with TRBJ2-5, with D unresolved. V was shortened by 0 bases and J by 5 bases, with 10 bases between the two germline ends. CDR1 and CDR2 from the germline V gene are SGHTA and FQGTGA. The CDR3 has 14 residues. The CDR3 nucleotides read TGTGCCAGCAGCTTAACGGGGTCGATGGAGACCCAGTACTTC. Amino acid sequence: CASSLTGSMETQYF.

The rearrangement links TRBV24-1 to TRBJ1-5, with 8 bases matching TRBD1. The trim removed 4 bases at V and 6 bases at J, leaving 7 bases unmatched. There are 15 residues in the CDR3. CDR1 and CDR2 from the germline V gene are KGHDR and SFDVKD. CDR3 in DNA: TGTGCCACCAGTGACCCGGGACAGGCGGGTCAGCCCCAGCATTTT. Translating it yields CATSDPGQAGQPQHF.

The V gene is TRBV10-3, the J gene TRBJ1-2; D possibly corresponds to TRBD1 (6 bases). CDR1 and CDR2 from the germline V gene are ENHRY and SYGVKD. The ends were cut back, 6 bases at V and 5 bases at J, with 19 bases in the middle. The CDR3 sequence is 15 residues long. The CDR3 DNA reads TGTGCCATCAGGATACAGGGTACTGGGGAGTATGGCTACACCTTC. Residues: CAIRIQGTGEYGYTF.

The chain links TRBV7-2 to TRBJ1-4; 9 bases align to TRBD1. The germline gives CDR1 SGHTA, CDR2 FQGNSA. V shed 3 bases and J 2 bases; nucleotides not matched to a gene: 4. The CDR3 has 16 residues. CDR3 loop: CASSLDGTGTNEKLFF. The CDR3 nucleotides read TGTGCCAGCAGCTTGGACGGGACAGGGACTAATGAAAAACTGTTTTTT.

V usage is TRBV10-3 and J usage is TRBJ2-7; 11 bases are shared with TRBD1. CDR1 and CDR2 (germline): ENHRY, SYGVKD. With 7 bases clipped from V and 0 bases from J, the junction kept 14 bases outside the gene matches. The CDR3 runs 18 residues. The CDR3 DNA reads TGTGCCATCAATCCTTCCACTCCCGGGACAGGGGGCTCCTACGAGCAGTACTTC. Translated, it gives CAINPSTPGTGGSYEQYF.

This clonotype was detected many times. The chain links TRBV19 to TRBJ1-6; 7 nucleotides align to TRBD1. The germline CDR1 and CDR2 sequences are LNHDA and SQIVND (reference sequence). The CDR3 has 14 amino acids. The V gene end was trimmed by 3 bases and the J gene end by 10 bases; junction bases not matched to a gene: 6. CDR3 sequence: CASSIRDSLSPLHF. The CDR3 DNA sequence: TGTGCCAGTAGTATCAGGGACAGTCTCTCACCCCTCCACTTT.

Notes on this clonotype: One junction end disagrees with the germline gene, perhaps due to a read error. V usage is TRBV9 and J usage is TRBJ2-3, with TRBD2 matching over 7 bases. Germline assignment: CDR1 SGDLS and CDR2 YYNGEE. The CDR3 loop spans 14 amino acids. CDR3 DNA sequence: TGCGCCAGCAGTGAGACCCTGACTAGCCGTACGCAGTATTTT. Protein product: CASSETLTSRTQYF.

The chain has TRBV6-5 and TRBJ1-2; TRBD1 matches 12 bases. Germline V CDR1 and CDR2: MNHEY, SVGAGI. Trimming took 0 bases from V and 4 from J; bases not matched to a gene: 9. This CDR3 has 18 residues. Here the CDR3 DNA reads TGTGCCAGCAGTTACTCGACGGGACAGGGGGCCCGCGTCTATGGCTACACCTTC. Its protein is CASSYSTGQGARVYGYTF.

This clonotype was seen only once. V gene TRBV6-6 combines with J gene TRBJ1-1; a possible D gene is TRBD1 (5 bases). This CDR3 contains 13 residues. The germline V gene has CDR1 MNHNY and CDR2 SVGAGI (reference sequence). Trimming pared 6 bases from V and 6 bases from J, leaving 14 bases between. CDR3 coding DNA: TGTGCCAGCAGCGGCGGGGCTCTGTCTGAAGCTTTCTTT. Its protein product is CASSGGALSEAFF.

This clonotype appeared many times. CDR3 nucleotide sequence: TGTGCCAGCAGCGAAACAGGGGCAACACCCGGGGAGCTGTTTTTT. It specifies CASSETGATPGELFF. The rearrangement joins TRBV2 to TRBJ2-2, with 7 nucleotides matching TRBD1. Trimming removed 6 bases from V and 6 bases from J; junction bases left unmatched: 10. Germline CDR1 and CDR2: SNHLY and FYNNEI. This CDR3 is 15 amino acids long.

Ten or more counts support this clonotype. The CDR3 DNA reads TGTGCCAGCAGCTTGTTCGCTAGCGGGGGCCGATACACCGGGGAGCTGTTTTTT. This encodes CASSLFASGGRYTGELFF. The chain has TRBV5-6 and TRBJ2-2; 10 nucleotides match TRBD2. Germline CDR1 and CDR2: SGHDT and YYEEEE. CDR3 length: 18 amino acids. V trimming: 1 base; J trimming: 3 bases; junction bases outside the gene matches: 9.

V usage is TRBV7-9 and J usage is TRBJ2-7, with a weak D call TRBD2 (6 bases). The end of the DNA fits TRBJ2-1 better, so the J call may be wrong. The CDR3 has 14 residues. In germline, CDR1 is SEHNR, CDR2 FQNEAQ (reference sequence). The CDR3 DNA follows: TGTGCCAGCAGCTTAATAACTAGCCACAATGAGCAGTTCTTC. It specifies CASSLITSHNEQFF.

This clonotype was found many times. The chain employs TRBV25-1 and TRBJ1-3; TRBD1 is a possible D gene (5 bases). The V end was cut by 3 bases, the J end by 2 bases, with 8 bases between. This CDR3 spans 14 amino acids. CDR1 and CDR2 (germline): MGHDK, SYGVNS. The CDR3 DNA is TGTGCCAGCAGTGATACGGGGGCTGGAAACACCATATATTTT. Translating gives CASSDTGAGNTIYF.

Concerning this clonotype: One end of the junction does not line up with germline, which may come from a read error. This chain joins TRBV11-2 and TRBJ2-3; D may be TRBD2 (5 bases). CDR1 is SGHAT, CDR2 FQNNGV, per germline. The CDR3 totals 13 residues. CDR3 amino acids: CASSLAPRDTQCF. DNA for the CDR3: TGTGCCAGCAGCTTAGCCCCCCGGGATACGCAGTGTTTT.